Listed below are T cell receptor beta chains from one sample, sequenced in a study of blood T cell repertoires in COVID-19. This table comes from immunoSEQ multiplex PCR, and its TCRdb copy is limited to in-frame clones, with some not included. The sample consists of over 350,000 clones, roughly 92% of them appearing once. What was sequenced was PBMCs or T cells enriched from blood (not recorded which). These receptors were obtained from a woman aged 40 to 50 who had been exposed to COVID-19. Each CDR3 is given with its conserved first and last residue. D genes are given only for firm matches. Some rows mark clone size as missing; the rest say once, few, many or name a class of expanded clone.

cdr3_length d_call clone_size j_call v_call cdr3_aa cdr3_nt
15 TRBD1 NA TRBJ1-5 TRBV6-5 CASSPDRFRNQPQHF TGTGCCAGCAGCCCGGACAGGTTCCGCAATCAGCCCCAGCATTTT
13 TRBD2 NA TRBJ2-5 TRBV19 CASSTTSGETQYF TGTGCCAGTAGTACGACTAGCGGTGAGACCCAGTACTTC
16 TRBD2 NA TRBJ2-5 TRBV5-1 CASSKTPGGTQETQYF TGCGCCAGCAGCAAGACTCCCGGGGGGACCCAAGAGACCCAGTACTTC
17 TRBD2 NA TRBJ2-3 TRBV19 CASSPSLTSGSTHTQYF TGTGCCAGTAGTCCAAGCCTTACTAGCGGGAGCACTCATACGCAGTATTTT
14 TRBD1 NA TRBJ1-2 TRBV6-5 CASRQGQRVYGYTF TGTGCCAGCAGGCAGGGACAGAGGGTCTATGGCTACACCTTC
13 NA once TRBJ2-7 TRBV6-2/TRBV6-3 CASSYNNPYEQYF TGTGCCAGCAGTTACAACAACCCCTACGAGCAGTACTTC
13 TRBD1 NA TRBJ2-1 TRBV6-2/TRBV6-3 CASSYRGRVEQFF TGTGCCAGCAGTTACAGGGGGCGCGTTGAGCAGTTCTTC
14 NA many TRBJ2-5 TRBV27 CASSQWTNRETQYF TGTGCCAGCAGTCAATGGACTAACCGGGAGACCCAGTACTTC
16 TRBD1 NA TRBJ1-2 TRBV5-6 CASSGDRALVSGGYTF TGTGCCAGCAGCGGGGACAGGGCCCTTGTATCGGGCGGCTACACCTTC
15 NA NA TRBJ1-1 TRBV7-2 CASSRDLPAGTEAFF TGTGCCAGCAGCCGCGACTTGCCGGCGGGCACTGAAGCTTTCTTT
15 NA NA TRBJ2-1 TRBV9 CASSGGTSVNNEQFF TGTGCCAGCAGCGGGGGCACGTCTGTAAACAATGAGCAGTTCTTC
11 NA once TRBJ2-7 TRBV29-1 CRPRHNYEQYF TGCAGGCCGAGACATAATTACGAGCAGTACTTC
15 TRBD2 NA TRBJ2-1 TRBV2 CASSGGTLAGNEQFF TGTGCCAGCAGTGGGGGGACTTTAGCGGGCAATGAGCAGTTCTTC
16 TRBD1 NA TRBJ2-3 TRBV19 CASSIGTGGWTDTQYF TGTGCCAGTAGTATAGGGACAGGGGGATGGACAGATACGCAGTATTTT
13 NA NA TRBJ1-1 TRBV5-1 CASSQGRPGEAFF TGCGCCAGCAGCCAGGGCCGGCCCGGAGAAGCTTTCTTT
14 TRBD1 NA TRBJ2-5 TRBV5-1 CASSYSGQQETQYF TGCGCCAGCAGCTACTCGGGACAGCAAGAGACCCAGTACTTC
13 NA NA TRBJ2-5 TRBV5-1 CASSLPSQETQYF TGCGCCAGCAGCCTTCCGAGCCAAGAGACCCAGTACTTC
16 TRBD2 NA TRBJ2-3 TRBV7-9 CASSPPLAVGGDTQYF TGTGCCAGCAGCCCTCCCCTAGCGGTCGGCGGAGATACGCAGTATTTT
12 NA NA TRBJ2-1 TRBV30 CAWTQTYNEQFF TGTGCCTGGACGCAGACCTACAATGAGCAGTTCTTC
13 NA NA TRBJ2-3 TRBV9 CASRDSLTDTQYF TGTGCCAGCCGGGATTCTCTGACAGATACGCAGTATTTT
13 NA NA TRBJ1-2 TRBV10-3 CAISESPGDGYTF TGTGCCATCAGTGAGTCCCCAGGGGATGGCTACACCTTC
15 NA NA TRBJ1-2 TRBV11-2 CASGGGVGQGWGYTF TGTGCCAGCGGCGGGGGAGTCGGGCAGGGATGGGGCTACACCTTC
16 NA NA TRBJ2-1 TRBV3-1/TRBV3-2 CASSGGGREYYNEQFF TGTGCCAGCAGCGGAGGGGGCAGGGAATACTACAATGAGCAGTTCTTC
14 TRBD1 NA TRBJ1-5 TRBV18 CASSPDRENQPQHF TGTGCCAGCTCGCCGGACAGGGAAAATCAGCCCCAGCATTTT
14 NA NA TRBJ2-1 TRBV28 CASSFRGEGNEQFF TGTGCCAGCAGTTTTCGCGGAGAGGGCAATGAGCAGTTCTTC
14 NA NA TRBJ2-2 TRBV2 CASRGPPNTGELFF TGTGCCAGCAGGGGGCCTCCGAACACCGGGGAGCTGTTTTTT
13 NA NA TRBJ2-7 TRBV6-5 CASLVSETAEQYF TGTGCCAGCCTGGTTTCGGAGACAGCCGAGCAGTACTTC
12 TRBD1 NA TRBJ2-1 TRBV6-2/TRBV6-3 CASSDPDRGQFF TGTGCCAGCAGCGACCCAGACAGGGGGCAGTTCTTC
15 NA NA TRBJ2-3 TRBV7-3 CASSPTNERADTQYF TGTGCCAGCAGCCCGACTAACGAAAGGGCAGATACGCAGTATTTT
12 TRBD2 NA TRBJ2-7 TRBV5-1 CASSQGLAEQYF TGCGCCAGCAGCCAAGGACTAGCGGAGCAGTACTTC
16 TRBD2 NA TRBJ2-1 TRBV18 CASSSLAGGQSGEQFF TGTGCCAGCTCATCTTTAGCGGGAGGGCAATCAGGTGAGCAGTTCTTC
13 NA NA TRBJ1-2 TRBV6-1 CASSEMGGYGYTF TGTGCCAGCAGTGAAATGGGGGGCTATGGCTACACCTTC
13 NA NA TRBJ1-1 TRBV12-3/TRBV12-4 CASSLGQNTEAFF TGTGCCAGCAGTTTGGGGCAGAACACTGAAGCTTTCTTT
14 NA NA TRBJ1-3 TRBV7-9 CASPGPTGGNTIYF TGTGCCAGCCCGGGCCCGACGGGGGGAAACACCATATATTTT
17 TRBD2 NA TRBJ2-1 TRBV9 CASSVSKAGVSYNEQFF TGTGCCAGCAGCGTAAGTAAAGCGGGGGTCTCCTACAATGAGCAGTTCTTC
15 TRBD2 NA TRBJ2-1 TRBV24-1 CATSDPGTSGSKRFF TGTGCCACCAGTGACCCTGGGACTAGCGGGAGTAAACGGTTCTTC
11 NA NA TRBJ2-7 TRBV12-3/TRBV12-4 CASSLRDKQYF TGTGCCAGCAGTTTAAGAGATAAGCAGTACTTC
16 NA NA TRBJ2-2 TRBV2 CASSEVSAGNTGELFF TGTGCCAGCAGTGAAGTTTCGGCAGGGAACACCGGGGAGCTGTTTTTT
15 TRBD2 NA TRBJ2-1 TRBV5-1 CASSLETSGRGEQFF TGCGCCAGCAGCTTGGAGACTAGCGGGAGAGGTGAGCAGTTCTTC
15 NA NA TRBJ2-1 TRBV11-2 CASSPDFRSYNEQFF TGTGCCAGCAGCCCGGACTTTCGCTCCTACAATGAGCAGTTCTTC
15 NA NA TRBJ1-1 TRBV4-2 CASSQDGAPNTEAFF TGTGCCAGCAGCCAAGATGGGGCCCCGAACACTGAAGCTTTCTTT
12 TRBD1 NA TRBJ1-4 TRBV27 CASKTGVEKLFF TGTGCCAGCAAGACAGGGGTGGAAAAACTGTTTTTT